This TCR beta chain was captured in a study of identical twins' blood T cells. The V segment lost 4 bases and the J segment 2 bases; nucleotides outside the gene matches: 10. The CDR3 spans 15 residues. The germline V gene encodes CDR1 DFQATT and CDR2 SNEGSKA (reference sequence). TCRdb called the 5' RACE reads again in MiXCR, with one record for every CDR3 protein. The repertoire has hundreds of thousands of distinct CDR3 sequences, about 28% of them found once; the top ten carry 6.1%. This clonotype has more than one count but fewer than ten. The rearrangement links TRBV20-1 to TRBJ1-2; 7 bases match TRBD1. The source is a woman between 18 and 49 years old in good health. The sequenced material came from PBMCs. The CDR3 DNA reads as TGCAGTGCTAAGGTCCGACAGGGTGTCAACTATGGCTACACCTTC. Protein sequence: CSAKVRQGVNYGYTF.